This entry describes one T cell receptor beta chain. This sample was taken from a study of blood T cell repertoires in COVID-19. Generated by immunoSEQ multiplex PCR, the TCRdb table keeps only in-frame clones and is missing some. The sample lists about 220,000 clones, 85% to 90% occurring once. The sequenced material came from PBMCs or T cells enriched from blood (not recorded which). The receptor was isolated from a young woman in a cohort exposed to, infected with or recovered from COVID-19 (not recorded which).

CDR3 in DNA: TGTGCCAGCAGACTGGACAGGGATGAAGAAAAACTGTTTTTT. Its translation: CASRLDRDEEKLFF. The rearrangement links TRBV6-5 to TRBJ1-4, with TRBD1 matching 8 bases. The germline V gene has CDR1 MNHEY and CDR2 SVGAGI. The ends lost 6 bases at V and 8 bases at J; junction bases unmatched: 8. CDR3 size: 14 residues.